The entry below describes one TCR beta chain. Here immunoSEQ multiplex PCR was the method, and the copy in TCRdb shows in-frame clones only, minus some. The sample comprises around 500,000 clones, roughly 85% of which are singletons, and about 3.2% rests with the top ten. The sample originates from a study of blood T cell repertoires in COVID-19. Background on the study: Material from acute and convalescent COVID-19 was sourced from the United States, Italy and Spain. T cells, B-cell-depleted T cells, or PBMCs supplied cDNA or gDNA.

The V gene's germline CDR1 is MNHEY and CDR2 SMNVEV (reference sequence). The CDR3 contains 14 residues. V dropped 6 bases and J dropped 2 bases, with 13 bases sitting between them. This TCR derives from a human donor in a cohort sampled during active COVID-19. The sequencing input was peripheral blood. V usage is TRBV27 and J usage is TRBJ1-2; tentatively, D is TRBD1 (5 bases). CDR3 nucleotide sequence: TGTGCCAGCAGGTCGGCCAACAGGAACTATGGCTACACCTTC. Translating gives CASRSANRNYGYTF.